This record concerns one T cell receptor beta chain sequence. TCRdb re-called the 5' RACE reads through MiXCR, storing one row per CDR3 protein. This sample has about 190,000 distinct CDR3 sequences, with approximately 30% found just once. These data come from a study of T-cell memory formation after mild COVID-19. The CDR3 spans 15 residues. In germline, CDR1 is SGHRS, CDR2 YFSETQ. V dropped 1 base and J dropped 5 bases, with 14 bases sitting between them. V and J are TRBV5-1 and TRBJ2-3, with unresolved D. Sequences were obtained from PBMCs or a T cell subset sorted from them (not recorded which). This TCR was recovered from an adult woman who had mild COVID-19 (a few samples of this study predate the infection). Cell type and time point are not known. The CDR3 loop is CASSLPRLPGDTQYF. The CDR3 DNA sequence: TGCGCCAGCAGCTTGCCCCGGCTACCTGGAGATACGCAGTATTTT.